The subject of this entry is one T cell receptor (beta chain). What it binds is not known. This entry belongs to a study of cytomegalovirus exposure and HLA in healthy donors. Study overall: Of several hundred genotyped donors, roughly 80% clustered with self-reported Caucasian donors.

The primer mix had 60 Vbeta and 13 Jbeta primers. The repertoire was sequenced with immunoSEQ multiplex PCR; TCRdb's copy has only in-frame clones and lacks some. This table holds about 170,000 clones, about 75% found once. Study-wide points: In a later analysis, at a false discovery rate of 0.05, over 15,000 TCR beta sequences matched HLA alleles. Later findings reportedly placed an Asian-associated ancestry cluster below the approximately 670-donor mean for N-insertions.

Germline V gene lookup returns CDR1 ENHRY and CDR2 SYGVKD. There are 13 residues in the CDR3. Trimming took off 10 bases at V and 7 bases at J, with 20 bases between the two ends. The TCR was taken from a female donor in good health and CMV-seronegative. The V gene is TRBV10-3, the J gene TRBJ2-7; D perhaps matches TRBD2 (7 bases). The sample was PBMCs. The DNA for the CDR3 is TGTGCCACCCTACTAGGGGGAGGGAAGGAGCAGTACTTC. Its protein product is CATLLGGGKEQYF.